These 27 T cell receptor beta chains were all obtained from the same sample, sequenced in a study of T cell responses to AZD1222 COVID-19 vaccine. Clones were sequenced by immunoSEQ multiplex PCR, and TCRdb holds only the in-frame ones, with some missing. This table holds 160,000 or so clones, roughly 90% found once. Material: peripheral blood, obtained on day 0 of AZD1222 vaccination. The receptors were gathered from an adult in good health.

The chain links TRBV10-3 to TRBJ2-5, with 11 nucleotides matching TRBD1. Trimming removed 4 bases from V and 5 bases from J; junction bases left unmatched: 6. From germline, CDR1 is ENHRY and CDR2 SYGVKD. CDR3 length equals 15 residues. This chain's CDR3 is CAISGGTGGTETQYF. CDR3 bases: TGTGCCATCAGTGGAGGGACAGGGGGAACGGAGACCCAGTACTTC.

The chain couples TRBV28 to TRBJ1-5; TRBD1 agrees at 7 bases. CDR3 size: 17 residues. CDR1 and CDR2 (germline): MDHEN, SYDVKM. The trim removed 1 base at V and 1 base at J, leaving 7 bases unmatched. This CDR3 reads CASSLSSGTVSNQPQHF. In nucleotides, the CDR3 is TGTGCCAGCAGTTTATCCTCCGGGACAGTCAGCAATCAGCCCCAGCATTTT.

The chain uses TRBV3-1 (or the pseudogene TRBV3-2) and TRBJ1-2; D not resolved. The CDR3 consists of 13 residues. Per the germline V gene, CDR1 is LGHDT and CDR2 is YNNKEL (reference sequence). V gave up 2 bases and J gave up 6 bases, with 10 bases separating them. The CDR3 bases are TGTGCCAGCAGCCAAACACGGCGGGATGGCTACACCTTC. It specifies CASSQTRRDGYTF.

J is TRBJ1-1 and V is TRBV7-2, with a possible D match to TRBD1 (6 bases). The CDR3 totals 13 residues. Germline V gene lookup returns CDR1 SGHTA and CDR2 FQGNSA. V was cut by 3 bases and J by 4 bases, with 9 bases left in between. The CDR3 protein is CASSFGRGTEAFF. The CDR3 nucleotides are TGTGCCAGCAGCTTCGGCAGGGGCACTGAAGCTTTCTTT.

V is TRBV10-1 and J is TRBJ2-7, with a possible D match to TRBD2 (6 bases). The CDR3 spans 14 residues. Trimming shortened V by 7 bases and J by 0 bases, and 13 bases separated the two germline ends. Germline-derived CDR1 and CDR2 are WNHNN and SYGVQD (reference sequence). In DNA, the CDR3 is TGCGCCAGCACGGGCGGGGTCGGCTCCTACGAGCAGTACTTC. Translation gives CASTGGVGSYEQYF.

The chain is built from TRBV28 and TRBJ2-7, with 10 bases aligning to TRBD2. V lost 5 bases and J lost 0; bases outside the gene matches: 1. The CDR3 length is 14 residues. Germline CDR1 and CDR2: MDHEN and SYDVKM. The CDR3 region is CASSSGGASYEQYF. The CDR3 nucleotides are TGTGCCAGCAGTAGCGGGGGGGCCTCCTACGAGCAGTACTTC.

The rearrangement joins TRBV27 to TRBJ2-3; 9 bases fit TRBD1. The V segment lost 4 bases and the J segment 4 bases; nucleotides outside the gene matches: 6. Germline lookup yields CDR1 MNHEY and CDR2 SMNVEV (reference sequence). The CDR3 runs to 15 residues. Here the CDR3 DNA reads TGTGCCAGCAGTTACAACGGGGACAGGGCAGATACGCAGTATTTT. Its protein product is CASSYNGDRADTQYF.

The chain combines TRBV5-3 with TRBJ2-7, with D tentatively TRBD1 (5 bases). TRBV5-3 is an ORF for which the function is uncertain. The CDR3 is 15 residues long. The V end was cut by 4 bases, the J end by 0 bases, with 14 bases between. CDR3 residues: CARSLGLRGSYEQYF. CDR3 nucleotide sequence: TGTGCCAGAAGCCTTGGGCTTAGGGGCTCCTACGAGCAGTACTTC.

Only a few counts were recorded for this clone. This chain joins TRBV6-5 and TRBJ1-1; tentatively, D is TRBD1 (6 bases). Germline assignment: CDR1 MNHEY and CDR2 SVGAGI. Deletions cut 7 bases from V and 1 base from J, with 16 bases between. The CDR3 contains 15 residues. The CDR3 spells CASTTQQGKNTEAFF. DNA for the CDR3: TGTGCCAGCACCACGCAACAGGGAAAGAACACTGAAGCTTTCTTT.

The chain has TRBV11-3 and TRBJ1-3; D is undetermined. Germline V gives CDR1 SGHNT, CDR2 YENEEA. CDR3 length: 13 amino acids. V shed 1 base and J shed 11 bases, with 12 bases lying between them. CDR3 sequence reads: CASSLVPGEAIYF. DNA for the CDR3: TGTGCCAGCAGCTTAGTGCCCGGGGAGGCCATATATTTT.

The gene calls are TRBV24-1 and TRBJ1-2; no clear D. V was cut by 7 bases and J by 0 bases, with 8 bases left in between. Germline CDR1 is KGHDR and CDR2 is SFDVKD. This CDR3 comprises 13 residues. CDR3 sequence: CATRPGSNYGYTF. The CDR3 coding sequence is TGTGCCACCAGGCCGGGTTCTAACTATGGCTACACCTTC.

The genes are TRBV4-1 and TRBJ1-5; D is perhaps TRBD1 (5 bases). The V end was cut by 5 bases, the J end by 2 bases, with 19 bases between. Looked up from germline, CDR1 is MGHRA and CDR2 is YSYEKL. The CDR3 extends over 17 amino acids. In nucleotides, the CDR3 is TGCGCCAGCAGCTCGAACCAGGGTGCGATTGGCAATCAGCCCCAGCATTTT. Translation gives CASSSNQGAIGNQPQHF.

V is TRBV7-9 and J is TRBJ1-4; 7 bases fit TRBD1. The CDR3 covers 14 residues. The germline gives CDR1 SEHNR, CDR2 FQNEAQ (reference sequence). V lost 4 bases, J lost 6 bases, and 5 bases stayed unmatched. The CDR3 region has the DNA TGTGCCAGCAGCTCCGGCGGGACAGATGAAAAACTGTTTTTT. Its protein is CASSSGGTDEKLFF.

This chain uses TRBV19 with TRBJ1-5; no definite D call. Germline CDR1 reads LNHDA; CDR2 reads SQIVND (reference sequence). The CDR3 sequence is 13 residues long. Trimming pared 6 bases from V and 3 bases from J, leaving 9 bases between. The CDR3 nucleotides read TGTGCCAGTAGGCAACAGCACAATCAGCCCCAGCATTTT. Its protein is CASRQQHNQPQHF. Filled out from reference TRBV19 and TRBJ1-5, the complete variable domain reads DGGITQSPKYLFRKEGQNVTLSCEQNLNHDAMYWYRQDPGQGLRLIYYSQIVNDFQKGDIAEGYSVSREKKESFPLTVTSAQKNPTAFYLCASRQQHNQPQHFGDGTRLSIL.

The J gene is TRBJ1-1, the V gene TRBV28; 7 bases match TRBD1. Germline V lookup: CDR1 MDHEN, CDR2 SYDVKM. V shed 3 bases, J shed 5 bases, and the junction held 9 bases outside the gene matches. The CDR3 length is 15 residues. The CDR3 DNA is TGTGCCAGCAGTTTTTTCCGACAGGGATGGACTGAAGCTTTCTTT. It is translated as CASSFFRQGWTEAFF. The variable domain in full, with the rest retrieved from reference TRBV28 and TRBJ1-1, is DVKVTQSSRYLVKRTGEKVFLECVQDMDHENMFWYRQDPGLGLRLIYFSYDVKMKEKGDIPEGYSVSREKKERFSLILESASTNQTSMYLCASSFFRQGWTEAFFGQGTRLTVV.

This sequence joins TRBV7-2 and TRBJ1-1, with 9 bases lining up with TRBD1. The germline CDR1 and CDR2 sequences are SGHTA and FQGNSA. The CDR3 is 14 amino acids. With 4 bases clipped from V and 11 bases from J, the junction kept 11 bases outside the gene matches. The CDR3 sequence: CASSSTGGRSMAFF. CDR3 DNA: TGTGCCAGCAGCTCGACAGGGGGGCGGTCCATGGCTTTCTTT.

In nucleotides, the CDR3 is TGTGCCAGCAGCTCCCACAATGGGGGAGCCAAAGAGGGAAACACCATATATTTT. It encodes CASSSHNGGAKEGNTIYF. The chain combines TRBV7-9 with TRBJ1-3, with a possible D match to TRBD1 (5 bases). Per germline, CDR1 SEHNR and CDR2 FQNEAQ (reference sequence). This CDR3 comprises 18 residues. V lost 4 bases and J lost 4, with 23 bases in between.

The chain uses TRBV12-3 or TRBV12-4 and TRBJ1-1; possibly TRBD1 for D (6 bases). CDR3 size: 13 residues. V was shortened by 5 bases and J by 8 bases, with 15 bases between the two germline ends. CDR3 nucleotide sequence: TGTGCCAGCAGTCTAGGACAGTCGTTGGAAGCTTTCTTT. This gives the protein CASSLGQSLEAFF.

The chain carries TRBV28 and TRBJ2-7; 9 nucleotides match TRBD1. The CDR3 has 15 residues. Trimming cost V 7 bases and J 0 bases; bases outside gene matches: 7. Germline-derived CDR1 and CDR2 are MDHEN and SYDVKM. CDR3 in amino acids: CASTWDRESSYEQYF. Written as DNA, the CDR3 is TGTGCCAGCACTTGGGACAGGGAGAGCTCCTACGAGCAGTACTTC.

The chain employs TRBV25-1 and TRBJ1-2, with TRBD1 matching over 10 bases. Looked up from germline, CDR1 is MGHDK and CDR2 is SYGVNS. V trimming: 4 bases; J trimming: 0 bases; junction bases outside the gene matches: 8. The CDR3 has 17 amino acids. The CDR3 coding sequence is TGTGCCAGCAGTGCTTCGACAGGGGGCACAACTAACTATGGCTACACCTTC. Translated: CASSASTGGTTNYGYTF.

This clone turned up a few times. V and J are TRBV5-4 and TRBJ2-3, with 13 bases matching TRBD2. The CDR3 consists of 15 residues. V was clipped by 4 bases and J by 7 bases; unmatched bases: 6. Per the germline V gene, CDR1 is SGHNT and CDR2 is YYREEE (reference sequence). The chain's CDR3 is CASSARTSGSYTQYF. The CDR3 DNA is TGTGCCAGCAGCGCACGGACTAGCGGGAGTTATACGCAGTATTTT.

The V gene is TRBV11-2, the J gene TRBJ2-2; 8 bases map to TRBD1. Germline V CDR1 and CDR2: SGHAT, FQNNGV. The V segment lost 8 bases and the J segment 6 bases; nucleotides outside the gene matches: 14. This CDR3 has 16 residues. The CDR3: CASGETGVGGSGELFF. The CDR3 nucleotides read TGTGCCAGCGGAGAGACAGGGGTAGGGGGGTCCGGGGAGCTGTTTTTT.

The V gene is TRBV7-2, the J gene TRBJ2-7; D may correspond to TRBD1 or TRBD2 (5 bases each). Trimming left V 1 base short and J 6 bases short, with 13 bases between. The CDR3 contains 14 residues. Germline V gene data show CDR1 as SGHTA and CDR2 as FQGNSA. CDR3 region: CASSLGQSRGEQYF. The DNA for the CDR3 is TGTGCCAGCAGCTTAGGACAGTCCCGGGGCGAGCAGTACTTC. The variable domain in full, with the rest retrieved from reference TRBV7-2 and TRBJ2-7, is GAGVSQSPSNKVTEKGKDVELRCDPISGHTALYWYRQSLGQGLEFLIYFQGNSAPDKSGLPSDRFSAERTGGSVSTLTIQRTQQEDSAVYLCASSLGQSRGEQYFGPGTRLTVT.

The chain recombines TRBV7-2 with TRBJ1-4; tentatively, D is TRBD1 (5 bases). V shed 1 base and J shed 4 bases, with 7 bases lying between them. The CDR3 consists of 14 residues. Germline loops: CDR1 SGHTA, CDR2 FQGNSA. CDR3 DNA sequence: TGTGCCAGCAGCTTAGGGGACGGTAATGAAAAACTGTTTTTT. It yields the protein CASSLGDGNEKLFF.

The chain employs TRBV28 and TRBJ1-1; D remains unclear. Germline-derived CDR1 and CDR2 are MDHEN and SYDVKM. This CDR3 comprises 16 residues. V lost 10 bases, J lost 1 base, and 22 bases lay in between. In DNA, the CDR3 is TGTGCCATTACTCGTAGTGAAACACGAGGGAACACTGAAGCTTTCTTT. Protein product: CAITRSETRGNTEAFF.

The rearrangement links TRBV6-5 to TRBJ2-7, with 8 bases matching TRBD1. Germline V gene data show CDR1 as MNHEY and CDR2 as SVGAGI. This CDR3 is built from 12 residues. With V trimmed by 9 bases and J by 4 bases, 5 bases remained unmatched. CDR3 nucleotides: TGTGCCAGTTGGACAGGGAATTACGAGCAGTACTTC. The encoded protein is CASWTGNYEQYF.

The V gene is TRBV6-4, the J gene TRBJ1-5; D gene unclear. CDR1 MRHNA and CDR2 SNTAGT come from the germline V gene. This CDR3 is built from 17 residues. V lost 7 bases, J lost 1 base, and 20 bases lay in between. The CDR3, as DNA: TGTGCCAGCATCCAGATAAGAGGGCTGGAGAGCAATCAGCCCCAGCATTTT. It is translated as CASIQIRGLESNQPQHF.